Below are 19 T cell receptor beta chains sequenced from a single sample in a study of blood T cell repertoires in COVID-19. Profiling relied on immunoSEQ multiplex PCR, and the TCRdb table lists in-frame clones only, not all of them. Altogether around 200,000 clones are present, about nine tenths being singletons, with the ten largest covering about 6.7%. Specimen: peripheral blood. All receptors derive from a man between 40 and 49 years old with acute or convalescent COVID-19.

J is TRBJ2-7 and V is TRBV6-5; a possible D gene is TRBD2 (5 bases). This CDR3 contains 13 residues. V lost 6 bases to trimming and J lost 3 bases, with 12 bases between them. Germline-derived CDR1 and CDR2 are MNHEY and SVGAGI. The CDR3 sequence is CASSPGSGYEQYF. CDR3 bases: TGTGCCAGCAGCCCGGGGTCCGGCTACGAGCAGTACTTC.

V is TRBV9 and J is TRBJ2-1; 9 positions agree with TRBD1. The J segment lost 1 base and the V segment lost 5 bases, leaving 7 bases of the junction unmatched. Per germline, CDR1 SGDLS and CDR2 YYNGEE. This CDR3 region has 16 residues. CDR3 nucleotides: TGTGCCAGCAGTAACCCACAGGGGGCGTCCTACAATGAGCAGTTCTTC. Translating gives CASSNPQGASYNEQFF.

This clone was picked up a small number of times. The chain links TRBV5-1 to TRBJ1-3, with 9 bases that match TRBD1. With 3 bases clipped from V and 7 bases from J, the junction kept 11 bases outside the gene matches. The CDR3 totals 16 residues. Germline CDR1 is SGHRS and CDR2 is YFSETQ. The CDR3 sequence is CASSSQNSGTGNTIYF. For the CDR3, the DNA is TGCGCCAGCAGCTCTCAGAACTCCGGGACAGGGAACACCATATATTTT.

The chain carries TRBV14 and TRBJ1-2; 12 bases fit TRBD1. The CDR3 is 17 residues long. Germline CDR1 reads SGHDN; CDR2 reads FVKESK. With V trimmed by 4 bases and J by 8 bases, 14 bases remained unmatched. CDR3 coding DNA: TGTGCCAGCAGCCTCCCGGGGGGACAGGGGGCTTTGGACGGCTACACCTTC. Protein: CASSLPGGQGALDGYTF.

V usage is TRBV18 and J usage is TRBJ1-1; a weak D match, TRBD1 (5 bases). Germline CDR1 and CDR2: KGHSH and LQKENI. The CDR3 has 15 residues. Trimming took 1 base from V and 6 from J, leaving 15 bases between them. CDR3 residues: CASSPLQDSSSEAFF. DNA for the CDR3: TGTGCCAGCTCACCACTCCAAGACAGTTCCTCTGAAGCTTTCTTT.

V usage is TRBV12-5 and J usage is TRBJ2-2, with unresolved D. V lost 2 bases to trimming and J lost 0 bases, with 7 bases between them. In germline, CDR1 is LGHNT, CDR2 FRNRAP. This CDR3 contains 15 residues. In DNA form, the CDR3 reads TGTGCTAGTGGTTTGTACATTTCGAACACCGGGGAGCTGTTTTTT. Encoded protein: CASGLYISNTGELFF.

The rearrangement links TRBV5-4 to TRBJ2-2, with D possibly being TRBD1 (6 bases). The CDR3 length is 12 residues. Between the trimmed V and J ends, which lost 5 bases and 8 bases, there was a span of 10 bases. Germline V CDR1 and CDR2: SGHNT, YYREEE (reference sequence). CDR3 residues: CASSSGTGELFF. CDR3 bases: TGTGCCAGCAGTTCCGGGACAGGGGAGCTGTTTTTT.

The chain uses TRBV7-9 and TRBJ2-7; 8 bases fit TRBD1. This CDR3 contains 15 residues. The ends lost 5 bases at V and 0 bases at J; junction bases unmatched: 6. Germline V gene sequence: CDR1 SEHNR, CDR2 FQNEAQ (reference sequence). The CDR3 protein is CASSPGDRSSYEQYF. The CDR3 DNA follows: TGTGCCAGCAGCCCGGGGGACAGGAGCTCCTACGAGCAGTACTTC.

J is TRBJ1-2 and V is TRBV10-3, with TRBD1 matching 7 bases. Germline V lookup: CDR1 ENHRY, CDR2 SYGVKD. V shed 0 bases, J shed 7 bases, and the junction held 8 bases outside the gene matches. The CDR3 runs 15 residues. The chain's CDR3 is CAISESSGPGGGYTF. CDR3 DNA sequence: TGTGCCATCAGTGAGTCGTCGGGGCCAGGGGGTGGCTACACCTTC.

The V gene is TRBV27, the J gene TRBJ1-2, with no clear D. The CDR3 length is 13 residues. CDR1 and CDR2 from the germline V gene are MNHEY and SMNVEV (reference sequence). Trimming removed 5 bases from V and 4 bases from J, with 11 bases in between. CDR3 region: CASSPSVGYGYTF. DNA for the CDR3: TGTGCCAGCAGTCCGAGCGTTGGCTATGGCTACACCTTC.

This chain joins TRBV21-1 and TRBJ1-4; the table names TRBD1, a call not compared with the DNA. TRBV21-1 is a pseudogene locus. The length of the CDR3 is 19 residues. The CDR3 sequence: CASSKPSDRGMGGYEKLFF. CDR3 nucleotide sequence: TGTGCCAGCAGCAAGCCTTCGGACAGGGGGATGGGGGGTTATGAAAAACTGTTTTTT.

The chain combines TRBV6-5 with TRBJ1-4; TRBD1 might be the D (5 bases). CDR3 length equals 15 residues. Germline-derived CDR1 and CDR2 are MNHEY and SVGAGI. Trimming removed 5 bases from V and 8 bases from J, with 18 bases in between. As DNA, the CDR3 is TGTGCCAGCAGTACCATTAGGGGCGGGAGAGAAAAACTGTTTTTT. Translating it yields CASSTIRGGREKLFF.

This sequence joins TRBV5-6 and TRBJ2-1; no reliable D call. This CDR3 has 13 amino acids. CDR1 is SGHDT, CDR2 YYEEEE, per germline. Trimming removed 2 bases at V and 4 bases at J, with 7 bases between. CDR3 DNA sequence: TGTGCCAGCAGCTTTGACACGTACAATGAGCAGTTCTTC. Amino acids: CASSFDTYNEQFF.

The chain combines TRBV27 with TRBJ1-3; D gene unclear. The CDR3 runs to 13 residues. Germline loops: CDR1 MNHEY, CDR2 SMNVEV (reference sequence). Deletions cut 6 bases from V and 3 bases from J, with 9 bases between. In nucleotides, the CDR3 is TGTGCCAGCAGCGAGAACGGTGGAAACACCATATATTTT. Protein product: CASSENGGNTIYF.

This chain joins TRBV2 and TRBJ2-5, with 8 bases matching TRBD1. V lost 5 bases to trimming and J lost 5 bases; unmatched junction nucleotides: 7. The germline CDR1 and CDR2 sequences are SNHLY and FYNNEI. This CDR3 comprises 14 residues. CDR3 sequence reads: CASSPRTGRETQYF. In nucleotides, the CDR3 is TGTGCCAGCAGTCCCCGGACAGGGAGGGAGACCCAGTACTTC.

The chain recombines TRBV11-2 with TRBJ2-1; D perhaps matches TRBD2 (7 bases). The CDR3 runs 14 residues. Germline V gene data show CDR1 as SGHAT and CDR2 as FQNNGV. Trimming removed 7 bases at V and 5 bases at J, with 15 bases between. CDR3 nucleotides: TGTGCCAGCAAACGCGCGGGGGCCAACAATGAGCAGTTCTTC. Protein product: CASKRAGANNEQFF.

This chain connects TRBV5-6 to TRBJ1-2; the D gene is possibly TRBD1 (5 bases). Germline V CDR1 and CDR2: SGHDT, YYEEEE. Trimming left V 6 bases short and J 0 bases short, with 18 bases between. The length of the CDR3 is 16 residues. CDR3 DNA: TGTGCCAGCACCCTCTACGGGGGGGGGTCTAACTATGGCTACACCTTC. Its protein product is CASTLYGGGSNYGYTF. The full variable domain, rest sourced from reference TRBV5-6 and TRBJ1-2, is DAGVTQSPTHLIKTRGQQVTLRCSPKSGHDTVSWYQQALGQGPQFIFQYYEEEERQRGNFPDRFSGHQFPNYSSELNVNALLLGDSALYLCASTLYGGGSNYGYTFGSGTRLTVV.

As regards this clone: Other DNA sequences in this sample translate to the same CDR3. The rearrangement links TRBV9 to TRBJ2-2, with 8 bases identical to TRBD1. CDR3 size: 16 residues. J gave up 3 bases and V 4 bases, and 8 bases lay outside the gene matches. From germline, CDR1 is SGDLS and CDR2 YYNGEE. The chain's CDR3 is CASSPRTGRDTGELFF. The CDR3 DNA reads TGTGCCAGCAGCCCGCGGACAGGGCGTGACACCGGGGAGCTGTTTTTT.

The genes are TRBV15 and TRBJ2-7; D is possibly TRBD2 (6 bases). Germline values: CDR1 LNHNV, CDR2 YYDKDF (reference sequence). The CDR3 is 11 residues long. With 1 base removed from V and 11 bases from J, the gap between germline ends came to 9 bases. The CDR3, as DNA: TGTGCCACCAGCAGAGGGGAGGTGGAGTACTTC. Its translation is CATSRGEVEYF.